These 2 T cell receptor beta chains were all obtained from the same sample, sequenced in a study of CD8 T cells in Susac syndrome (dated by TCRdb to between 2018 and 2021). Receptor amplification or capture employed the immunoSEQ multiplex PCR assay. RNA was extracted using the RNeasy kit, and about 0.45 to 1 ug of the RNA was reverse transcribed with random hexamers. The public reads were reprocessed in TCRdb via fastp at Q25 and MiXCR, keeping in-frame beta chains. Identical CDR3 protein sequences are pooled into one entry, listed with their most common genes and DNA. Recorded for this sample are under 150,000 distinct CDR3 sequences; 75% to 90% of them occurred a single time. The leading ten clones occupy around 0.5% of the sample. The sequenced sample consisted of CD8+ T cells from PBMCs. These receptor sequences come from a human donor with multiple sclerosis.

The chain joins TRBV5-1 to TRBJ2-1; 9 nucleotides line up with TRBD1. Germline V CDR1 and CDR2: SGHRS, YFSETQ. Trimming removed 0 bases from V and 6 bases from J; junction bases left unmatched: 7. The CDR3 is 16 residues long. The chain's CDR3 is CASSLGGQGIGNEQFF. Written as DNA, the CDR3 is TGCGCCAGCAGCTTGGGAGGACAGGGGATCGGCAATGAGCAGTTCTTC.

This chain uses TRBV19 with TRBJ2-6, with a weak D call TRBD1 (7 bases). CDR1 and CDR2 from the germline V gene are LNHDA and SQIVND (reference sequence). Trimming stripped 1 base from V and 0 bases from J, with 13 bases between. The CDR3 is 18 amino acids. CDR3: CASSIGRGPGSGANVLTF. Here the CDR3 DNA reads TGTGCCAGTAGTATAGGGAGGGGGCCTGGCTCTGGGGCCAACGTCCTGACTTTC.